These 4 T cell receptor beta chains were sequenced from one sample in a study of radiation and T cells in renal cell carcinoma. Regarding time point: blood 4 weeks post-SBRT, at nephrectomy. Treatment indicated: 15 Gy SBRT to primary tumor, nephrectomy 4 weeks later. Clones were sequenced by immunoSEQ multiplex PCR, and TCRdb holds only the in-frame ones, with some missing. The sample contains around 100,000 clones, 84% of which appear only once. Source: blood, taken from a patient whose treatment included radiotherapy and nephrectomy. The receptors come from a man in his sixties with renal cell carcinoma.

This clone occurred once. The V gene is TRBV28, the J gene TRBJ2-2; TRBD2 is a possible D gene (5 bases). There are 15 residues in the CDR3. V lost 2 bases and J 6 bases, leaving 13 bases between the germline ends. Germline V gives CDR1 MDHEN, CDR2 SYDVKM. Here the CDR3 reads CASSLRLLVAGELFF. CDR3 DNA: TGTGCCAGCAGTTTACGCCTACTAGTGGCCGGGGAGCTGTTTTTT.

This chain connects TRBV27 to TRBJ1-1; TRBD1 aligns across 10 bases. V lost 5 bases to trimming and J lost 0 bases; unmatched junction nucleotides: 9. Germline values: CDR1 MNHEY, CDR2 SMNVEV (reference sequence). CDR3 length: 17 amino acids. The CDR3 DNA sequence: TGTGCCAGCAGTCTAGACAGGGGGCCCCTAATGAACACTGAAGCTTTCTTT. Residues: CASSLDRGPLMNTEAFF.

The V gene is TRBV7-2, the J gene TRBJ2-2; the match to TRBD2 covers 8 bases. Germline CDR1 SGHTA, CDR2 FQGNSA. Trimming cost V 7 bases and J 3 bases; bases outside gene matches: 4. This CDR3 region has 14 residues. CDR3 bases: TGTGCCAGCATTGTTAGCGGGGACACCGGGGAGCTGTTTTTT. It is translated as CASIVSGDTGELFF.

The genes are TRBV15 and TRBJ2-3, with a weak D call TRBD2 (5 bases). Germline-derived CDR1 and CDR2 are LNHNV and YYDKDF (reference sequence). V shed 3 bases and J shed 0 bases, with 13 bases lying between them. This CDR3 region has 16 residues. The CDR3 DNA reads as TGTGCCACCAGCAGTCAAGCGGCTTATAGCACAGATACGCAGTATTTT. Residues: CATSSQAAYSTDTQYF.